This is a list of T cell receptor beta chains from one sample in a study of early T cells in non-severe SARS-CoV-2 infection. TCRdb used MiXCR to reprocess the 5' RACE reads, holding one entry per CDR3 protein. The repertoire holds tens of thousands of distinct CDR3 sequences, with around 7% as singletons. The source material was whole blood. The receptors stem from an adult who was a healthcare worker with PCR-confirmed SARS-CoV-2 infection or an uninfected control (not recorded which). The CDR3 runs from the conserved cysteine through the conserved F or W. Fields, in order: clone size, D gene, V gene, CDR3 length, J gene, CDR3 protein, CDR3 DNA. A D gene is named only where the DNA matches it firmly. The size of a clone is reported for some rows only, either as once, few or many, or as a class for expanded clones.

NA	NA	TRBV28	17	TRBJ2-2	CASSFVRQAINTGELFF	TGTGCCAGCAGTTTCGTGCGACAAGCGATCAACACCGGGGAGCTGTTTTTT
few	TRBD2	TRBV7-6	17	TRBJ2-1	CASSLEAAGGAYNEQFF	TGTGCCAGCAGCTTAGAAGCAGCGGGAGGGGCCTACAATGAGCAGTTCTTC
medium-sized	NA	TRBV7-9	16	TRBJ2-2	CASSLVREWGTGELFF	TGTGCCAGCAGCTTAGTACGGGAGTGGGGCACCGGGGAGCTGTTTTTT
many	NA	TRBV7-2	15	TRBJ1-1	CASIPRAQMNTEAFF	TGTGCCAGCATCCCGAGGGCACAAATGAACACTGAAGCTTTCTTT
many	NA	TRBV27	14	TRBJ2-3	CASSFGARTDTQYF	TGTGCCAGCAGTTTCGGGGCCCGCACAGATACGCAGTATTTT
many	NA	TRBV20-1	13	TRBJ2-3	CSAGLAATDTQYF	TGCAGTGCTGGGTTAGCGGCCACAGATACGCAGTATTTT
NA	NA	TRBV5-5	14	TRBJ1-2	CASSQTVANYGYTF	TGTGCCAGCAGTCAGACAGTAGCTAACTATGGCTACACCTTC
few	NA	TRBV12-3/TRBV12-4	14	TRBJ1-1	CASVAGDGGTEAFF	TGTGCCAGCGTTGCGGGGGACGGGGGAACTGAAGCTTTCTTT
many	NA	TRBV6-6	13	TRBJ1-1	CASSSAGNTEAFF	TGTGCCAGCAGTTCGGCTGGGAACACTGAAGCTTTCTTT
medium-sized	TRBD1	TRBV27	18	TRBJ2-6	CASSLSPLTGAGANVLTF	TGTGCCAGCAGTTTATCGCCCCTAACAGGGGCTGGGGCCAACGTCCTGACTTTC
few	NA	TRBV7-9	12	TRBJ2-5	CASSLLQETQYF	TGTGCCAGCAGCTTATTACAAGAGACCCAGTACTTC
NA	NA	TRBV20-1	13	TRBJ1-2	CSARMSRDYGYTF	TGCAGTGCCAGAATGTCCAGGGACTATGGCTACACCTTC
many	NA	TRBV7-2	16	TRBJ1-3	CASSLSSGVGGNTIYF	TGTGCCAGCAGCTTATCGTCAGGGGTAGGGGGAAACACCATATATTTT
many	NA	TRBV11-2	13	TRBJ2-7	CASSSQPLGEQYF	TGTGCCAGCAGCTCCCAACCGCTGGGCGAGCAGTACTTC
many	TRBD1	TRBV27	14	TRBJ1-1	CASREIDRVAEAFF	TGTGCCAGCAGAGAAATAGACAGGGTGGCTGAAGCTTTCTTT
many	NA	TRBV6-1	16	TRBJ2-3	CASSEVGGGGTDTQYF	TGTGCCAGCAGTGAAGTCGGGGGAGGCGGCACAGATACGCAGTATTTT
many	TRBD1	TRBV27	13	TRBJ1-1	CASSLGRDSKTFF	TGTGCCAGCAGTTTAGGTCGGGACAGTAAGACTTTCTTT
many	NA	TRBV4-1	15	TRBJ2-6	CASSQLFSGANVLTF	TGCGCCAGCAGCCAACTCTTCTCTGGGGCCAACGTCCTGACTTTC
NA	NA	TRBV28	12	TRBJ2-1	CASSFEGNEQFF	TGTGCCAGCAGTTTTGAAGGCAATGAGCAGTTCTTC
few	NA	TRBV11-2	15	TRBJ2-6	CASSSIISGANVLTF	TGTGCCAGCAGCTCGATCATCTCTGGGGCCAACGTCCTGACTTTC
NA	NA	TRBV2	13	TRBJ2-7	CASSGSISYEQYF	TGTGCCAGCAGTGGCTCTATCTCCTACGAGCAGTACTTC
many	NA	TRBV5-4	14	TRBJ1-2	CASTPTGRGLGYTF	TGTGCCAGCACCCCAACAGGGAGGGGTCTTGGCTACACCTTC
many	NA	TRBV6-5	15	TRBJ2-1	CASSSTGASYNEQFF	TGTGCCAGCAGTTCAACAGGTGCCTCCTACAATGAGCAGTTCTTC
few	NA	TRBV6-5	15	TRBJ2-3	CASTSSDRFPDTQYF	TGTGCCAGCACGTCATCTGACAGGTTCCCAGATACGCAGTATTTT
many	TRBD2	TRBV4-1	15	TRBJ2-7	CASSQGTSGNYEQYF	TGCGCCAGCAGCCAAGGGACTAGCGGGAACTACGAGCAGTACTTC
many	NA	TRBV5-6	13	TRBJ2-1	CASSFDYYNEQFF	TGTGCCAGCAGCTTTGACTACTACAATGAGCAGTTCTTC
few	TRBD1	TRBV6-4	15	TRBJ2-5	CASSDNTDRGETQYF	TGTGCCAGCAGTGACAATACGGACAGGGGAGAGACCCAGTACTTC
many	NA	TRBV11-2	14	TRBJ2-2	CASSLTEQTGELFF	TGTGCCAGCAGCTTAACGGAACAGACCGGGGAGCTGTTTTTT
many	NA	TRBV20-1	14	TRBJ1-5	CSARVEGINQPQHF	TGCAGTGCTAGAGTGGAAGGGATCAATCAGCCCCAGCATTTT